Shown below are 19 T cell receptor beta chains from a single sample sequenced in a study of cytomegalovirus exposure and HLA in healthy donors. PCR amplification relied on 60 Vbeta primers (plus 13 Jbeta primers). Assay used: immunoSEQ multiplex PCR; TCRdb lists only in-frame clones, some missing. The data hold around 150,000 clones, with roughly 73% observed a single time. The specimen was PBMCs. The receptor set was obtained from a woman aged 25-40 years in good health and CMV-seronegative.

The table lists this clone with a count of one. CDR3 residues: CASSQVSGTNPPSGGYTF. The CDR3 coding sequence is TGTGCCAGCAGCCAAGTCTCGGGAACGAACCCACCTTCGGGTGGCTACACCTTC. The V gene is TRBV14, the J gene TRBJ1-2; D is ambiguous. This CDR3 has 18 amino acids. Germline CDR1 is SGHDN and CDR2 is FVKESK. V was trimmed by 1 base and J by 7 bases, leaving 25 bases between them.

This clone was found a few times. The chain joins TRBV5-4 to TRBJ2-7; 9 bases line up with TRBD1. The CDR3 runs 14 residues. The V segment lost 6 bases and the J segment 7 bases; nucleotides outside the gene matches: 11. From germline, CDR1 is SGHNT and CDR2 YYREEE (reference sequence). In nucleotides, the CDR3 is TGTGCCAGCACCCGGACAGGGGAGGTTGGGGAGCAGTACTTC. It codes for CASTRTGEVGEQYF.

The CDR3 sequence is CASSSGAGTPLHF. In DNA form, the CDR3 reads TGTGCCAGCAGCTCCGGCGCAGGGACACCCCTCCACTTT. The chain is built from TRBV7-9 and TRBJ1-6; the D gene is possibly TRBD1 (5 bases). The ends were cut back, 4 bases at V and 11 bases at J, with 12 bases in the middle. This CDR3 comprises 13 residues. CDR1 and CDR2 (germline): SEHNR, FQNEAQ (reference sequence).

This rearrangement joins TRBV7-2 to TRBJ2-5; 11 nucleotides match TRBD2. The J call may be in error: the DNA end matches TRBJ2-7 better. Germline values: CDR1 SGHTA, CDR2 FQGNSA. The CDR3 runs to 16 residues. The CDR3 sequence: CASSPRLAGILYEQYF. Here the CDR3 DNA reads TGTGCCAGCAGCCCAAGACTAGCGGGGATTCTCTACGAGCAGTACTTC.

This clone was recorded a few times. J is TRBJ1-6 and V is TRBV27; no reliable D call. V shed 1 base and J shed 6 bases, with 16 bases lying between them. CDR3 size: 17 residues. Germline V gene data show CDR1 as MNHEY and CDR2 as SMNVEV (reference sequence). The CDR3 protein is CASSLFRVSPSNSPLHF. The CDR3 DNA follows: TGTGCCAGCAGTTTATTCCGGGTCTCACCCTCTAATTCACCCCTCCACTTT.

This clone was seen only a few times. V usage is TRBV4-1 and J usage is TRBJ1-4, with TRBD1 identical over 7 bases. The junction had 11 bases not matched to a gene; V was cut back by 3 bases and J by 7 bases. This CDR3 comprises 16 residues. Germline CDR1 reads MGHRA; CDR2 reads YSYEKL. CDR3 in DNA: TGCGCCAGCAGCCAGGCTCTCGGGACAGCAAGTGAAAAACTGTTTTTT. This sequence encodes CASSQALGTASEKLFF.

The rearrangement joins TRBV5-1 to TRBJ2-3; perhaps TRBD1 as D (5 bases). This CDR3 region has 15 residues. From germline, CDR1 is SGHRS and CDR2 YFSETQ. Trimming stripped 0 bases from V and 6 bases from J, with 14 bases between. The chain's CDR3 is CASSLEAGPVDTQYF. In nucleotides, the CDR3 is TGCGCCAGCAGCTTGGAAGCAGGGCCCGTGGATACGCAGTATTTT.

This clone was picked up one time. The chain couples TRBV18 to TRBJ2-7, with a weak D call TRBD2 (6 bases). CDR3 length equals 16 residues. The germline V gene encodes CDR1 KGHSH and CDR2 LQKENI. The V and J ends lost 1 base and 0 bases respectively, with 13 bases between them. CDR3 coding DNA: TGTGCCAGCTCACCACGCACTAGCCAAAGCTCCTACGAGCAGTACTTC. This gives the protein CASSPRTSQSSYEQYF.

The V and J genes are TRBV19 and TRBJ2-3; 9 nucleotides agree with TRBD2. The J segment lost 6 bases and the V segment lost 4 bases, leaving 11 bases of the junction unmatched. Germline V gene data show CDR1 as LNHDA and CDR2 as SQIVND (reference sequence). The length of the CDR3 is 16 residues. CDR3 DNA sequence: TGTGCCAGTAGTACTCCGCCTAGCGGGGAATACGATACGCAGTATTTT. Its protein product is CASSTPPSGEYDTQYF.

The rearrangement joins TRBV5-1 to TRBJ2-7, with TRBD2 identical over 7 bases. The junction had 2 bases not matched to a gene; V was cut back by 2 bases and J by 3 bases. Germline-derived CDR1 and CDR2 are SGHRS and YFSETQ. The CDR3 is 13 amino acids. In DNA, the CDR3 is TGCGCCAGCAGCTTTGCGGGGGACTACGAGCAGTACTTC. This sequence encodes CASSFAGDYEQYF.

This sequence joins TRBV28 and TRBJ1-3; D uncertain. V lost 4 bases and J 0 bases, leaving 16 bases between the germline ends. The germline V gene encodes CDR1 MDHEN and CDR2 SYDVKM. The CDR3 has 17 amino acids. The CDR3 DNA reads as TGTGCCAGCAGTTCGGAGTTGGCCCGCTACTCTGGAAACACCATATATTTT. The encoded protein is CASSSELARYSGNTIYF.

The CDR3 nucleotides are TGTGCCAGCAGTTACCCTGGTAGGCGGAACTATGGCTACACCTTC. Its translation is CASSYPGRRNYGYTF. J is TRBJ1-2 and V is TRBV6-5; the D is unclear. This CDR3 has 15 residues. Germline values: CDR1 MNHEY, CDR2 SVGAGI. Trimming pared 2 bases from V and 2 bases from J, leaving 12 bases between.

The CDR3 reads CASSLDRGQPQHF. CDR3 nucleotides: TGTGCCAGCTCATTGGACAGGGGTCAGCCCCAGCATTTT. The chain combines TRBV18 with TRBJ1-5; 9 bases agree with TRBD1. The CDR3 is 13 amino acids. Germline V gene lookup returns CDR1 KGHSH and CDR2 LQKENI. The V segment lost 5 bases and the J segment 6 bases; nucleotides outside the gene matches: 2.

This chain joins TRBV19 and TRBJ2-5; maybe TRBD2 (5 bases). Trimming took off 8 bases at V and 4 bases at J, with 26 bases between the two ends. From germline, CDR1 is LNHDA and CDR2 SQIVND (reference sequence). This CDR3 is built from 17 residues. The CDR3 reads CASGASIPGVSGETQYF. The CDR3 DNA sequence: TGTGCCAGTGGTGCTAGTATACCCGGGGTCTCGGGAGAGACCCAGTACTTC.

The CDR3 DNA sequence: TGTGCCAGTAGGACAGGGAACCCATGGGGCAATCAGCCCCAGCATTTT. Residues: CASRTGNPWGNQPQHF. V usage is TRBV19 and J usage is TRBJ1-5; 7 bases map to TRBD1. The CDR3 contains 16 residues. J was trimmed by 2 bases and V by 6 bases; bases with no gene match: 10. CDR1 LNHDA and CDR2 SQIVND come from the germline V gene (reference sequence).

The rearrangement links TRBV11-2 to TRBJ2-7; 10 positions match TRBD2. Germline CDR1 SGHAT, CDR2 FQNNGV. Trimming took 8 bases from V and 7 from J; bases not matched to a gene: 14. The CDR3 spans 15 residues. The CDR3 loop reads CASGKTSGGASEQYF. CDR3 in DNA: TGTGCCAGCGGGAAGACCAGCGGGGGGGCCTCGGAGCAGTACTTC.

This clone was seen once. The V gene is TRBV5-1, the J gene TRBJ1-2; possible D gene TRBD1, 5 bases. V lost 6 bases to trimming and J lost 3 bases, with 12 bases between them. The germline V gene encodes CDR1 SGHRS and CDR2 YFSETQ. CDR3 size: 13 residues. CDR3 DNA: TGCGCCAGCAAACGGTCCAGGGACTATGGCTACACCTTC. Translation: CASKRSRDYGYTF. Full variable domain (outside the CDR3, taken from reference TRBV5-1 and TRBJ1-2): KAGVTQTPRYLIKTRGQQVTLSCSPISGHRSVSWYQQTPGQGLQFLFEYFSETQRNKGNFPGRFSGRQFSNSRSEMNVSTLELGDSALYLCASKRSRDYGYTFGSGTRLTVV.

Worth noting for this clone: An end of the junction does not agree with germline; a read error may underlie this. Distinct nucleotide sequences in the sample also encode this CDR3. The chain couples TRBV5-6 to TRBJ1-1; 9 bases match TRBD1. This CDR3 region has 16 residues. Germline assignment: CDR1 SGHDT and CDR2 YYEEEE. Here the CDR3 reads CASRLQGQGGNTEAFF. In DNA, the CDR3 is TGTGCCAGCAGATTGCAGGGACAGGGCGGGAACACTGAAGCCTTCTTT.

This chain uses TRBV5-1 with TRBJ1-4; tentatively, D is TRBD1 (6 bases). Trimming stripped 7 bases from V and 0 bases from J, with 16 bases between. CDR1 is SGHRS, CDR2 YFSETQ, per germline. The CDR3 is made up of 16 amino acids. The CDR3 coding sequence is TGCGCCAGCGCATACCAGGGGAGTCCAACTAATGAAAAACTGTTTTTT. This translates into CASAYQGSPTNEKLFF.